This T cell receptor beta chain was retrieved from a study of monozygotic twins with cystic fibrosis (dated by TCRdb to about 2021). Regarding the research as a whole: Barcoded libraries were prepared with roughly 16 PCR cycles from 2.5 to 3 micrograms of fragmented DNA. On the day of blood sampling, twins were ranked among some 1,000 cohort participants for weight-for-height and for FEVPerc (FEV1 disease centile). Data for three of the twin pairs had previously been reported in another context. To gauge how much genetics shapes V and J gene usage, the researchers compared TCR beta repertoires both within and across 16 monozygotic twin pairs who have cystic fibrosis. The cohort comprised ten female and six male twin pairs aged roughly 2.0 to 36.4 years, median roughly 9.9 years, mostly children and adolescents. Study-wide conclusions, independent of this receptor: Monozygotic CF twin pairs shared significantly more nucleotide-identical clonotypes within each pair than unrelated CF individuals shared with one another (P = 0.000026, Mann-Whitney). The cohort was small, and no association was found between shared CDR3 numbers and age, concordance or disease severity. Simpson clonality was found to be generally low (median about 0.009), suggesting a naive-dominated repertoire, although higher clonality was observed in the most severely affected patients. The greatest similarity to the co-twin was observed for V gene usage in 13 of 16 pairs and for J usage in 8 of 16 pairs, which suggested genetic constraints.

Points on this clone: Its antigen remains undetermined. Base qualities are not provided; no much larger clone lies one nucleotide away.

TCR beta CDR3 regions were amplified by multiplex PCR using the immunoSEQ immune profiling system, following the manufacturer's instructions. An Illumina NextSeq system was used to carry out the sequencing. Per the original workflow: Sequence data were processed on the immunoSEQ Analyzer platform, and clonality was computed as the square root of Simpson's index of productive rearrangements. Jensen-Shannon distance served as the measure of similarity in V and J usage, while OLGA was used to compute CDR3 generation probabilities. Shared CDR3 sequences were searched against the immuneACCESS database (August 2020) and VDJdb (December 2020). What TCRdb holds here is the immuneACCESS table cut down to in-frame rearrangements. Part of the clones is not present; checked against another copy, under half of the missing clones reflect an unresolved V gene, and the others are unexplained. D and trimming were read from the DNA, whereas the V and J calls and clone size are those reported in that table. The sample profile shows fewer than 30,000 clones; 85% of them were found once. The ten largest make up approximately 0.93% of the sample.

The twin pairs came from the European Cystic Fibrosis Twin and Sibling Study Cohort, a cohort that recruited patients from roughly 160 CF clinics across 14 European countries. Both zygosity and CFTR genotype were checked in-house, and zygosity was tested with multiplex PCR across nine short tandem repeat loci. Peripheral blood was taken from each twin, and clinical parameters were recorded on the day of blood sampling. Phenol/chloroform extraction was used to isolate genomic DNA from peripheral blood cells, and the DNA was then kept in TE buffer at 4 degrees C. From the cysteine up to the phenylalanine, the CDR3 has a length of 13 residues. Just the 39-base CDR3 DNA is kept, in frame starting at base 1. From V the trimming removes 4 bases and from J it removes 8 bases, while the gene matches leave 6 bases of the junction unaccounted for. The germline V gene encodes CDR1 GTSNPN and CDR2 SVGIG (reference sequence).

The sample was blood. This receptor was identified in a girl aged 2 to 10 with cystic fibrosis. Rearrangement joined TRBV30 to TRBJ2-1, with 9 junctional bases fitting TRBD2. The bases are TGTGCCTGGAAGGTGGCGGGAGGGCATGAGCAGTTCTTC. It translates as CAWKVAGGHEQFF.